These 21 T cell receptor beta chains were sequenced from one sample in a study of early T cells in non-severe SARS-CoV-2 infection. TCRdb re-called the 5' RACE reads with MiXCR, one entry per CDR3 protein. The sample consists of around 70,000 distinct CDR3 sequences, about 14% of them appearing once. Sequenced sample: whole blood. The receptors come from an adult who was a healthcare worker with PCR-confirmed SARS-CoV-2 infection or an uninfected control (not recorded which).

This clonotype was recorded a few times. V and J are TRBV2 and TRBJ1-4; TRBD1 matches at 8 bases. The germline gives CDR1 SNHLY, CDR2 FYNNEI. This CDR3 region has 13 residues. J was trimmed by 7 bases and V by 6 bases; bases with no gene match: 4. The CDR3 reads CASRQGAVEKLFF. In nucleotides, the CDR3 is TGTGCCAGCAGGCAGGGGGCCGTTGAAAAACTGTTTTTT.

This clonotype showed up many times. J is TRBJ1-1 and V is TRBV30; possibly TRBD1 for D (5 bases). Between the trimmed V and J ends, which lost 3 bases and 4 bases, there was a span of 12 bases. Looked up from germline, CDR1 is GTSNPN and CDR2 is SVGIG (reference sequence). The CDR3 consists of 13 residues. CDR3 residues: CAWRLTASTEAFF. The CDR3, as DNA: TGTGCCTGGAGGTTGACAGCCTCCACTGAAGCTTTCTTT. Full variable domain (remainder filled in from reference TRBV30 and TRBJ1-1): SQTIHQWPATLVQPVGSPLSLECTVEGTSNPNLYWYRQAAGRGLQLLFYSVGIGQISSEVPQNLSASRPQDRQFILSSKKLLLSDSGFYLCAWRLTASTEAFFGQGTRLTVV.

There are a few counts of this clonotype. The V gene is TRBV5-6, the J gene TRBJ2-7; no definite D call. This CDR3 spans 13 amino acids. V gave up 4 bases and J gave up 2 bases, with 10 bases separating them. CDR1 is SGHDT and CDR2 is YYEEEE in the germline V gene. This CDR3 is CASSAAVTYEQYF. The CDR3 coding sequence is TGTGCCAGCAGCGCCGCCGTCACCTACGAGCAGTACTTC.

This clonotype was counted between two and nine times. This CDR3 reads CATSSYNEQFF. In DNA form, the CDR3 reads TGTGCCACCAGTTCCTACAATGAGCAGTTCTTC. This chain connects TRBV24-1 to TRBJ2-1; D is unresolved. Trimming stripped 6 bases from V and 1 base from J, with 0 bases between. CDR3 length: 11 amino acids. CDR1 is KGHDR, CDR2 SFDVKD, per germline.

This clonotype was recorded at least ten times. The chain combines TRBV7-3 with TRBJ2-2; D uncertain. The length of the CDR3 is 13 residues. V shed 4 bases and J shed 7 bases, with 10 bases lying between them. Germline assignment: CDR1 SGHTA and CDR2 FQGTGA. The CDR3: CASSSSPRGELFF. CDR3 nucleotides: TGTGCCAGCAGCTCCTCTCCCCGCGGGGAGCTGTTTTTT.

This clonotype was observed a few times. The J gene is TRBJ1-1, the V gene TRBV5-4; 7 bases align to TRBD1. The CDR3 length is 15 residues. Per germline, CDR1 SGHNT and CDR2 YYREEE (reference sequence). V lost 0 bases to trimming and J lost 4 bases; unmatched junction nucleotides: 6. CDR3 bases: TGTGCCAGCAGCTTGGTAGCAGGGGGAGGCACTGAAGCTTTCTTT. Its translation is CASSLVAGGGTEAFF.

The V and J genes are TRBV11-2 and TRBJ1-1; maybe TRBD1 (6 bases). V lost 1 base and J 7 bases, leaving 10 bases between the germline ends. There are 13 residues in the CDR3. Per germline, CDR1 SGHAT and CDR2 FQNNGV. Here the CDR3 reads CASSLGTGLEAFF. The CDR3 DNA is TGTGCCAGCAGCTTAGGTACAGGGCTTGAAGCTTTCTTT.

Only a few counts were recorded for this clonotype. J is TRBJ2-1 and V is TRBV5-1; TRBD1 aligns across 9 bases. Germline CDR1 is SGHRS and CDR2 is YFSETQ. The ends lost 0 bases at V and 6 bases at J; junction bases unmatched: 4. The CDR3 has 15 amino acids. The CDR3 region has the DNA TGCGCCAGCAGCTTGGTACAGGGGGCAAGCAATGAGCAGTTCTTC. It is translated as CASSLVQGASNEQFF.

The sample holds a few counts of this clonotype. V usage is TRBV20-1 and J usage is TRBJ1-5; D possibly corresponds to TRBD1 (5 bases). Per the germline V gene, CDR1 is DFQATT and CDR2 is SNEGSKA (reference sequence). The CDR3 runs to 14 residues. The V and J ends lost 0 bases and 4 bases respectively, with 10 bases between them. The CDR3 is CSAREGVWNQPQHF. Here the CDR3 DNA reads TGCAGTGCTAGAGAAGGGGTTTGGAATCAGCCCCAGCATTTT.

This rearrangement joins TRBV5-1 to TRBJ2-1; the D gene could be TRBD1 or TRBD2 (5 bases each). CDR1 SGHRS and CDR2 YFSETQ come from the germline V gene. Trimming shortened V by 0 bases and J by 7 bases, and 11 bases separated the two germline ends. The CDR3 contains 14 residues. The CDR3 sequence: CASSLVGPGNEQFF. CDR3 coding DNA: TGCGCCAGCAGCTTGGTGGGGCCGGGAAATGAGCAGTTCTTC. The full variable domain, its missing parts supplied by reference TRBV5-1 and TRBJ2-1, is KAGVTQTPRYLIKTRGQQVTLSCSPISGHRSVSWYQQTPGQGLQFLFEYFSETQRNKGNFPGRFSGRQFSNSRSEMNVSTLELGDSALYLCASSLVGPGNEQFFGPGTRLTVL.

Concerning this clonotype itself: With a much larger clone just one base away, this may be a read error. The V gene is TRBV2, the J gene TRBJ1-2, with D possibly matching TRBD1 (6 bases). CDR3 length: 15 amino acids. Germline V gene lookup returns CDR1 SNHLY and CDR2 FYNNEI. CDR3 in amino acids: CAGSVQGLANYGYTF. CDR3 DNA sequence: TGTGCCGGCAGTGTACAGGGCTTAGCTAACTATGGCTACACCTTC.

In its sample, this clonotype was seen a few times. The chain uses TRBV18 and TRBJ1-1; 10 bases match TRBD1. Trimming removed 6 bases from V and 1 base from J; junction bases left unmatched: 5. The germline V gene has CDR1 KGHSH and CDR2 LQKENI. The CDR3 is made up of 15 amino acids. DNA for the CDR3: TGTGCCAGCTCCTCCGACAGGGGGCGGAACACTGAAGCTTTCTTT. Encoded protein: CASSSDRGRNTEAFF.

The chain employs TRBV5-1 and TRBJ1-2, with D possibly matching TRBD1 (5 bases). The germline V and J ends were trimmed by 5 bases and 4 bases, with 15 bases remaining between them. CDR1 is SGHRS, CDR2 YFSETQ, per germline. There are 14 residues in the CDR3. CDR3 in DNA: TGCGCCAGCAGAGAGGTACCAGGGACCTATGGCTACACCTTC. This encodes CASREVPGTYGYTF.

This chain uses TRBV7-9 with TRBJ2-5; D is unresolved. The V end was cut by 2 bases, the J end by 1 base, with 8 bases between. The length of the CDR3 is 14 residues. Germline CDR1 and CDR2: SEHNR and FQNEAQ (reference sequence). The CDR3 bases are TGTGCCAGCAGCTTAACGAGCTTCCAAGAGACCCAGTACTTC. Protein: CASSLTSFQETQYF.

Only a few counts were recorded for this clonotype. The rearrangement uses TRBV11-2 and TRBJ1-1; D not resolved. The V and J ends lost 1 base and 4 bases respectively, with 7 bases between them. There are 13 residues in the CDR3. CDR1 and CDR2 (germline): SGHAT, FQNNGV. CDR3 DNA sequence: TGTGCCAGCAGCTTAGTGGGCGGCACTGAAGCTTTCTTT. It yields the protein CASSLVGGTEAFF.

CDR3 loop: CASKGWGTYNEQFF. For the CDR3, the DNA is TGTGCCAGCAAAGGATGGGGCACCTACAATGAGCAGTTCTTC. This chain joins TRBV21-1 and TRBJ2-1; the D segment call TRBD1 is taken from the table without a DNA check. TRBV21-1 corresponds to a pseudogene. CDR3 length equals 14 residues.

The chain links TRBV20-1 to TRBJ2-1; D uncertain. The V end was cut by 5 bases, the J end by 7 bases, with 6 bases between. This CDR3 has 10 residues. Germline assignment: CDR1 DFQATT and CDR2 SNEGSKA (reference sequence). CDR3: CSAGVNEQFF. In DNA, the CDR3 is TGCAGTGCTGGGGTTAATGAGCAGTTCTTC.

Only a few counts were recorded for this clonotype. This rearrangement joins TRBV18 to TRBJ2-2; D gene unclear. This CDR3 has 17 residues. V was pared by 1 base and J by 0 bases, with 12 bases between. Germline CDR1 KGHSH, CDR2 LQKENI. The CDR3: CASSPLASRSNTGELFF. The CDR3, as DNA: TGTGCCAGCTCACCACTGGCGTCACGGTCGAACACCGGGGAGCTGTTTTTT.

This clonotype was seen more than once but under ten times. The chain couples TRBV12-3 or TRBV12-4 to TRBJ1-1, with D unclear. CDR3 length equals 14 residues. V was clipped by 5 bases and J by 0 bases, with 10 bases between them. CDR3 sequence: CASSQPTVNTEAFF. The DNA of the CDR3 is TGTGCCAGCAGTCAGCCCACAGTGAACACTGAAGCTTTCTTT.

This clonotype has only a few counts. This rearrangement joins TRBV3-1 to TRBJ1-3; D is uncertain. CDR3 length: 12 residues. V was clipped by 9 bases and J by 0 bases, with 6 bases between them. Germline CDR1 is LGHDT and CDR2 is YNNKEL (reference sequence). CDR3 in amino acids: CASVNSGNTIYF. CDR3 bases: TGTGCCAGTGTAAACTCTGGAAACACCATATATTTT.

As for this clonotype: Possible read error: a much larger clone is one base away. CDR3 in amino acids: CATYARRQHAYEQYF. As DNA, the CDR3 is TGTGCCACCTACGCAAGGAGACAGCATGCCTACGAGCAGTACTTC. The rearrangement links TRBV6-5 to TRBJ2-7; maybe TRBD1 (5 bases). The V and J ends lost 10 bases and 2 bases respectively, with 21 bases between them. This CDR3 comprises 15 residues. Germline-derived CDR1 and CDR2 are MNHEY and SVGAGI.